This TCR beta chain was retrieved from a study of CD8+ T cells in alopecia areata. At the level of the study: Among treated patients, oral tofacitinib was administered at 5 to 10 mg twice daily. Study-wide findings and caveats: Affected lesional scalp, above all in alopecia totalis/universalis, was more clonal than normal scalp. It was less clear whether patients shared TCRs than it was in mice, possibly because of HLA.

About this clone: What it binds is not known.

Sampling of alopecia areata patients yielded lesional scalp punch biopsies as well as peripheral blood. Following RNA extraction, reverse transcription yielded cDNA that acted as the sequencing template. TCRdb's copy holds only in-frame clones and misses some; the assay was immunoSEQ multiplex PCR. This table has about 180,000 clones, 50% to 60% appearing once. The source of this sequence is a human donor with alopecia areata. Sequenced here: CD4+ T cells sorted from blood, sampled at week 0.

For the CDR3, the DNA is TGTGCCAGCGGGCAGTTCTACGAGCAGTACTTC. It encodes CASGQFYEQYF. The V gene is TRBV6-1, the J gene TRBJ2-7; D remains ambiguous. The V gene's germline CDR1 is MNHNS and CDR2 SASEGT. The CDR3 loop spans 11 amino acids. V lost 8 bases to trimming and J lost 3 bases, with 8 bases between them.